The 23 T cell receptor beta chains below come from one sample, sequenced in a study of T cells in women clearing cervical HPV infection. TCRdb's table, derived via immunoSEQ multiplex PCR, lists solely in-frame clones and lacks some. This sample's table reports around 35,000 clones. Sequenced sample: blood buffy coat. These receptors came from a woman between 18 and 70 years old with a cervical HPV16 infection that either progressed to CIN3+ or cleared (not recorded which).

In the case of this clone: Sequencing ends 3 residues short of the CDR3 end; the germline J gene provides the rest. This chain uses TRBV10-3 with TRBJ2-3, with TRBD2 matching over 11 bases. In germline, CDR1 is ENHRY, CDR2 SYGVKD. CDR3 length equals 17 residues. The sequenced CDR3 bases are TGTGCCATCAGTGTCGGTAGCGGGGGGGCCGGGGAAGAGACG. Translated: CAISVGSGGAGEET. The whole CDR3 protein is CAISVGSGGAGEETQYF.

A remark on this clone: The observed sequence ends 3 residues before the CDR3 terminus, with the missing tail filled in from the germline J gene. This sequence joins TRBV5-5 and TRBJ2-5, with no clear D. Germline CDR1 reads SGHKS; CDR2 reads YYEKEE (reference sequence). Between the trimmed V and J ends, which lost 4 bases and 5 bases, there was a span of 9 bases. The CDR3 extends over 12 amino acids. The CDR3 reads CASSEVAETQYF. The DNA read from the CDR3 is TGTGCCAGCAGCGAAGTTGCGGAGACC.

A word on this clone: The read terminates 3 residues ahead of where the CDR3 ends, so the germline J gene completes it. The chain combines TRBV6-4 with TRBJ2-3; a weak D match, TRBD2 (6 bases). The CDR3 is 14 residues long. Germline lookup yields CDR1 MRHNA and CDR2 SNTAGT. V dropped 2 bases and J dropped 0 bases, with 6 bases sitting between them. The DNA read from the CDR3 is TGTGCCAGCAGTGACGGGGGGAGCACAGATACG. Amino acid sequence: CASSDGGSTDT. The whole CDR3 protein is CASSDGGSTDTQYF.

In the case of this clone: The CDR3 is cut off 3 residues early in the read; its end comes from the germline J gene. This rearrangement joins TRBV5-4 to TRBJ1-4, with 11 bases that match TRBD1. The CDR3 sequence is 15 residues long. V lost 0 bases and J lost 7; bases outside the gene matches: 2. Looked up from germline, CDR1 is SGHNT and CDR2 is YYREEE (reference sequence). The CDR3: CASSLGGQGVEKLFF. The covered CDR3 bases are TGTGCCAGCAGCTTGGGGGGACAGGGGGTTGAAAAA. Variable domain in full (rest from reference TRBV5-4 and TRBJ1-4): ETGVTQSPTHLIKTRGQQVTLRCSSQSGHNTVSWYQQALGQGPQFIFQYYREEENGRGNFPPRFSGLQFPNYSSELNVNALELDDSALYLCASSLGGQGVEKLFFGSGTQLSVL.

The CDR3 spells CASSRGLAGHNEQFF. The covered CDR3 bases are TGTGCCAGCAGCCGAGGACTAGCGGGGCACAATGAG. V is TRBV7-7 and J is TRBJ2-1; 12 bases agree with TRBD2. Coverage ceases 3 residues before the CDR3 finishes, and the germline J gene fills in the end. The CDR3 consists of 15 residues. Germline V lookup: CDR1 SSHAT, CDR2 FNYEAQ (reference sequence). After removal of 5 bases from V and 5 bases from J, the junction contained 4 bases not matched to a gene.

A note on this clone: The CDR3 end lies 3 residues beyond the end of the read and is filled in from the germline J gene. The chain joins TRBV20-1 to TRBJ2-7; 7 nucleotides match TRBD1. Trimming took 3 bases from V and 3 from J; bases not matched to a gene: 11. The CDR3 consists of 15 residues. CDR1 and CDR2 from the germline V gene are DFQATT and SNEGSKA (reference sequence). The CDR3: CSARILQGTGYEQYF. The sequenced CDR3 bases are TGCAGTGCTAGGATATTACAGGGGACGGGCTACGAG.

About this clone: Coverage ceases 3 residues before the CDR3 finishes, and the germline J gene fills in the end. The chain combines TRBV20-1 with TRBJ2-3, with D hard to call. Per the germline V gene, CDR1 is DFQATT and CDR2 is SNEGSKA (reference sequence). Trimming took off 3 bases at V and 2 bases at J, with 12 bases between the two ends. The CDR3 totals 14 residues. The part of the CDR3 DNA that was read is TGCAGTGCTAGTCTACCTACTATCACAGATACG. Protein sequence: CSASLPTITDT. The CDR3 reads in full as CSASLPTITDTQYF.

Note on this clone: The read falls 3 residues short of the CDR3 end, and the missing part is taken from the germline J gene. The chain uses TRBV20-1 and TRBJ2-2, with D uncertain. Germline CDR1 is DFQATT and CDR2 is SNEGSKA (reference sequence). The CDR3 totals 13 residues. V was clipped by 3 bases and J by 4 bases, with 9 bases between them. CDR3 bases read: TGCAGTGCTAGTGCAGTTGCCACCGGGGAG. As protein: CSASAVATGE. Given in full, the CDR3 is CSASAVATGELFF.

Comments on this clone: The CDR3 is cut off 3 residues early in the read; its end comes from the germline J gene. The genes are TRBV7-8 and TRBJ2-3, with TRBD2 identical over 7 bases. The length of the CDR3 is 17 residues. CDR1 is SGHVS and CDR2 is FQNEAQ in the germline V gene. Trimming removed 6 bases from V and 1 base from J; junction bases left unmatched: 13. Incomplete CDR3 DNA: TGTGCCAGCAGTCAAATACCTAGCGGCCGGGGCACAGATACG. This codes for CASSQIPSGRGTDT. The full-length CDR3 reads as CASSQIPSGRGTDTQYF. The whole variable domain, remainder taken from reference TRBV7-8 and TRBJ2-3, is GAGVSQSPRYKVAKRGQDVALRCDPISGHVSLFWYQQALGQGPEFLTYFQNEAQLDKSGLPSDRFFAERPEGSVSTLKIQRTQQEDSAVYLCASSQIPSGRGTDTQYFGPGTRLTVL.

Of note for this clone: The CDR3 goes on 3 residues after the read ends, and that part is filled in from the germline J gene. V gene TRBV6-2 or TRBV6-3 combines with J gene TRBJ2-7; possible D gene TRBD1, 5 bases. The CDR3 covers 16 residues. The germline V and J ends were trimmed by 6 bases and 0 bases, with 18 bases remaining between them. Germline assignment: CDR1 MNHEY and CDR2 SVGEGT. The covered CDR3 bases are TGTGCCAGCAGGTCCCCCCCAGGGCCAGGCTCCTACGAG. This gives the protein CASRSPPGPGSYE. The whole CDR3 is CASRSPPGPGSYEQYF.

As regards this clone: The DNA ends 3 residues before the CDR3 does, and the rest of the CDR3 is filled in from the germline J gene. V gene TRBV7-9 combines with J gene TRBJ1-2; the D gene is possibly TRBD1 (6 bases). This CDR3 spans 14 amino acids. Per the germline V gene, CDR1 is SEHNR and CDR2 is FQNEAQ (reference sequence). The covered CDR3 bases are TGTGCCAGCAGCTTAGGGGGGCGCTCCTACGAC. Protein product: CASSLGGRSYD. In full, the CDR3 is CASSLGGRSYDYTF.

About this clone itself: The read falls 3 residues short of the CDR3 end, and the missing part is taken from the germline J gene. The chain links TRBV11-3 to TRBJ2-3; D remains ambiguous. There are 15 residues in the CDR3. The V gene lost 5 bases and the J gene lost 0 bases, with 12 bases spanning the gap. In germline, CDR1 is SGHNT, CDR2 YENEEA. The part of the CDR3 DNA that was read is TGTGCCAGCAGCCCCCGTACTTCTAGCACAGATACG. It translates to CASSPRTSSTDT. The entire CDR3 protein is CASSPRTSSTDTQYF.

Partial CDR3 DNA: TGTGCCAGCGGTCGCGTTAGCACAGATACG. Its translation: CASGRVSTDT. The complete CDR3 reads CASGRVSTDTQYF. This rearrangement joins TRBV7-3 to TRBJ2-3, with D hard to call. The read ends 3 residues shy of where the CDR3 ends; the end is completed using the germline J gene. From germline, CDR1 is SGHTA and CDR2 FQGTGA. The V gene lost 8 bases and the J gene lost 0 bases, with 9 bases spanning the gap. This CDR3 is 13 amino acids long. The variable domain in full, completed from reference TRBV7-3 and TRBJ2-3, reads GAGVSQTPSNKVTEKGKYVELRCDPISGHTALYWYRQSLGQGPEFLIYFQGTGAADDSGLPNDRFFAVRPEGSVSTLKIQRTERGDSAVYLCASGRVSTDTQYFGPGTRLTVL.

A note on this clone: The read halts 3 residues ahead of the CDR3 end, with the missing end drawn from the germline J gene. The chain uses TRBV30 and TRBJ1-1; D not resolved. The CDR3 consists of 15 residues. V lost 4 bases and J lost 0, with 15 bases in between. Germline V gene sequence: CDR1 GTSNPN, CDR2 SVGIG (reference sequence). CDR3 amino acids: CAWTEGPQLNTEAFF. The part of the CDR3 DNA that was read is TGTGCCTGGACCGAAGGGCCACAACTGAACACTGAA.

With respect to this clone: The read gets to within 3 residues of the CDR3 end, and the germline J gene fills in the rest. The chain is built from TRBV19 and TRBJ1-5; D uncertain. Germline V gene lookup returns CDR1 LNHDA and CDR2 SQIVND (reference sequence). The V and J ends lost 1 base and 4 bases respectively, with 8 bases between them. CDR3 length: 14 residues. This CDR3 is CASSIVAGNQPQHF. The part of the CDR3 DNA that was read is TGTGCCAGTAGTATAGTTGCCGGGAATCAGCCC.

Of note for this clone: Germline and junction disagree at one end, which may indicate a read error. The read finishes 3 residues shy of the CDR3 end, and the germline J gene is used to complete it. Other DNA sequences in this sample translate to the same CDR3. The chain combines TRBV7-9 with TRBJ1-3; D unresolved. CDR1 is SEHNR and CDR2 is FQNEAQ in the germline V gene (reference sequence). The CDR3 loop spans 15 amino acids. Partial CDR3 DNA: TGTGCCAGCAGCTTAGCCAGGAACTCTGGAAACACT. Translating it yields CASSLARNSGNT. Given in full, the CDR3 is CASSLARNSGNTIYF.

Comments on this clone: The CDR3 end is not reached by the read, which stops 3 residues before it; the germline J gene fills it in. The chain recombines TRBV5-1 with TRBJ1-6, with a weak D call TRBD1 (5 bases). This CDR3 has 15 residues. Germline CDR1 reads SGHRS; CDR2 reads YFSETQ. With 0 bases removed from V and 7 bases from J, the gap between germline ends came to 11 bases. The CDR3 DNA, read in part, is TGCGCCAGCAGCTTGGTAGGACATGAGAATTCACCC. Protein: CASSLVGHENSP. The CDR3 as a whole reads CASSLVGHENSPLHF. Looking up the rest from reference TRBV5-1 and TRBJ1-6 gives the full variable domain: KAGVTQTPRYLIKTRGQQVTLSCSPISGHRSVSWYQQTPGQGLQFLFEYFSETQRNKGNFPGRFSGRQFSNSRSEMNVSTLELGDSALYLCASSLVGHENSPLHFGNGTRLTVT.

As concerns this clone: The read stops 3 residues short of the end of the CDR3; the missing end is completed from the germline J gene. The J gene is TRBJ2-5, the V gene TRBV11-3; D remains unclear. The CDR3 covers 13 residues. V lost 0 bases to trimming and J lost 5 bases, with 7 bases between them. Looked up from germline, CDR1 is SGHNT and CDR2 is YENEEA. CDR3 protein: CASSLDPGETQYF. The part of the CDR3 DNA that was read is TGTGCCAGCAGCTTAGACCCCGGGGAGACC.

Of note for this clone: Read sequence stops 3 residues before the CDR3 end, and the germline J gene provides the missing end. The chain has TRBV7-3 and TRBJ2-1; 9 positions match TRBD1. Germline trimming cut 5 bases from V and 6 bases from J; bases unmatched to any gene: 11. The CDR3 sequence is 16 residues long. Germline-derived CDR1 and CDR2 are SGHTA and FQGTGA. This chain's CDR3 is CASSRQGTGRLNEQFF. Incomplete CDR3 DNA: TGTGCCAGCAGCCGCCAGGGGACAGGGCGTCTCAATGAG.

Notes on this clone: Its ends do not fully match the called genes, so a read error is possible. The read ends 3 residues before the CDR3 terminus; that terminus is restored from the germline J gene. The chain recombines TRBV20-1 with TRBJ2-4; possibly TRBD2 for D (6 bases). Germline lookup yields CDR1 DFQATT and CDR2 SNEGSKA (reference sequence). The CDR3 totals 15 residues. The CDR3 DNA, read in part, is TGCAGTGCTAGCCGAACCGGGGGTTTTAAAACCATT. Translating gives CSASRTGGFKTI. The full-length CDR3 reads as CSASRTGGFKTIQYF.

The sequenced part of the CDR3 DNA is TGCGCCAGCGGTCGTTTAGCGGGAGCCTCGGATACG. Translated: CASGRLAGASDT. The full CDR3 reads CASGRLAGASDTQYF. This rearrangement joins TRBV5-1 to TRBJ2-3; 9 bases map to TRBD2. The read stops 3 residues short of the end of the CDR3; the missing end is completed from the germline J gene. J gave up 6 bases and V 7 bases, and 12 bases lay outside the gene matches. The CDR3 covers 15 residues. The germline V gene has CDR1 SGHRS and CDR2 YFSETQ.

A note on this clone: The CDR3 end falls 3 residues outside the read, so it is completed with the germline J gene. The chain is built from TRBV7-2 and TRBJ1-5; D gene uncertain. CDR3 length equals 13 residues. The V end was cut by 4 bases, the J end by 7 bases, with 11 bases between. Looked up from germline, CDR1 is SGHTA and CDR2 is FQGNSA. Incomplete CDR3 DNA: TGTGCCAGCAGCTCCGGGTCTGTACAGCCC. Residues: CASSSGSVQP. The full CDR3 sequence reads CASSSGSVQPQHF.

With regard to this clone: The read halts 3 residues ahead of the CDR3 end, with the missing end drawn from the germline J gene. This sequence joins TRBV18 and TRBJ2-4; tentatively, D is TRBD2 (5 bases). Germline CDR1 is KGHSH and CDR2 is LQKENI. The length of the CDR3 is 15 residues. The part of the CDR3 DNA that was read is TGTGCCAGCTCAAGGGCCTTTGGAGGATTTAATGGT. Encoded protein: CASSRAFGGFNG. The full CDR3 reads CASSRAFGGFNGQYF.